This TCR beta chain was identified during a study of cytotoxic CD8 clonotypes in ibrutinib-treated CLL. In the case of this clone: Its antigen is undetermined.

V trimming: 1 base; J trimming: 7 bases; junction bases outside the gene matches: 10. The CDR3 spans 16 residues. Germline V gives CDR1 SEHNR, CDR2 FQNEAQ (reference sequence). Repertoires were generated with immunoSEQ multiplex PCR, while TCRdb's copy carries only in-frame clones and drops some. This table has about 68,000 clones, 80% appearing once. Study-level points and caveats: Among the clonotypes, public ones were uncommon and contracted or held stable on treatment.

Sequences were derived from PBMCs, sampled at disease progression, from a patient treated with ibrutinib. The TCR was taken from a human donor with chronic lymphocytic leukemia. The V gene is TRBV7-9, the J gene TRBJ1-2; TRBD1 agrees at 9 bases. In DNA form, the CDR3 reads TGTGCCAGCAGCTTAGGGGTAGGGACAGGGTTCGGTGGCTACACCTTC. As protein: CASSLGVGTGFGGYTF. The variable domain in full, with the rest retrieved from reference TRBV7-9 and TRBJ1-2, is DTGVSQNPRHKITKRGQNVTFRCDPISEHNRLYWYRQTLGQGPEFLTYFQNEAQLEKSRLLSDRFSAERPKGSFSTLEIQRTEQGDSAMYLCASSLGVGTGFGGYTFGSGTRLTVV.